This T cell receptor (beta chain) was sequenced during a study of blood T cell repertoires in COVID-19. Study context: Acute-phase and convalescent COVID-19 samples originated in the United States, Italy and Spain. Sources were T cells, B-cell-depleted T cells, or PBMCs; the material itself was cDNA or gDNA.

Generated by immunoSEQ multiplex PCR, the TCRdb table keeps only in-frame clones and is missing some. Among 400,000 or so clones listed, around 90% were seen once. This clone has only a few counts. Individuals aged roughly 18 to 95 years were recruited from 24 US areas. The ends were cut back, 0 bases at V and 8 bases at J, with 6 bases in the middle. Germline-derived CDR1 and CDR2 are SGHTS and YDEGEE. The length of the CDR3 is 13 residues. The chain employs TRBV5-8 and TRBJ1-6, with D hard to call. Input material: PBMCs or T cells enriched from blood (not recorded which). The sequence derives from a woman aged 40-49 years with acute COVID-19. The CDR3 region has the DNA TGTGCCAGCAGCTTGGCCCGAGATTCACCCCTCCACTTT. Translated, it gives CASSLARDSPLHF.